These 15 T cell receptor beta chains were sequenced from one sample in a study of T cells in Graves' hyperthyroidism and ophthalmopathy. The TCR beta CDR3 regions underwent amplification using RNA transcripts as the source. First-round RT-PCR with HTBI primers amplified the TCR CDR3 region. Each CDR3 protein is one row after TCRdb ran MiXCR on the multiplex PCR reads. The sample yields approximately 400,000 distinct CDR3 sequences, less than 20% seen once. The sample was blood. All receptors come from a woman under 30 with Graves' hyperthyroidism.

This clonotype was counted a few times. J is TRBJ1-3 and V is TRBV5-1, with TRBD1 identical over 7 bases. Looked up from germline, CDR1 is SGHRS and CDR2 is YFSETQ. V trimming: 4 bases; J trimming: 4 bases; junction bases outside the gene matches: 8. The CDR3 contains 15 residues. The CDR3 loop reads CASSLHRGSGNTIYF. The CDR3 region has the DNA TGCGCCAGCAGCCTTCACAGGGGTAGCGGAAACACCATATATTTT. The whole variable domain, filled in from reference TRBV5-1 and TRBJ1-3, reads KAGVTQTPRYLIKTRGQQVTLSCSPISGHRSVSWYQQTPGQGLQFLFEYFSETQRNKGNFPGRFSGRQFSNSRSEMNVSTLELGDSALYLCASSLHRGSGNTIYFGEGSWLTVV.

This chain joins TRBV12-3 or TRBV12-4 and TRBJ1-5, with D possibly matching TRBD1 (5 bases). Trimming took 6 bases from V and 6 from J, leaving 18 bases between them. The CDR3 spans 15 residues. The chain's CDR3 is CASSRGGRGSQPQHF. The CDR3 nucleotides read TGTGCCAGCAGCCGGGGGGGACGAGGGAGTCAGCCCCAGCATTTT.

This clonotype was found a few times. The genes are TRBV29-1 and TRBJ2-5; 11 bases are shared with TRBD1. CDR3 length: 13 residues. Germline V lookup: CDR1 SQVTM, CDR2 ANQGSEA. J gave up 3 bases and V 6 bases, and 3 bases lay outside the gene matches. CDR3 protein: CSVDRGQEETQYF. CDR3 DNA: TGCAGCGTGGACAGGGGGCAGGAAGAGACCCAGTACTTC.

Here the CDR3 reads CASSAGANEQFF. The CDR3 nucleotides read TGTGCCAGCAGTGCCGGGGCCAATGAGCAGTTCTTC. The chain couples TRBV6-1 to TRBJ2-1; D is possibly TRBD1 or TRBD2 (5 bases each). Looked up from germline, CDR1 is MNHNS and CDR2 is SASEGT. The CDR3 covers 12 residues. The ends were cut back, 4 bases at V and 6 bases at J, with 7 bases in the middle.

V is TRBV25-1 and J is TRBJ2-7, with D possibly matching TRBD2 (7 bases). Deletions cut 8 bases from V and 4 bases from J, with 21 bases between. The length of the CDR3 is 15 residues. From germline, CDR1 is MGHDK and CDR2 SYGVNS. DNA for the CDR3: TGTGCCAGCTCCCCTAGTGGGGGGGGCGTATACGAGCAGTACTTC. As protein: CASSPSGGGVYEQYF.

This clonotype showed up just once. Compared with germline, one end of the junction differs, possibly owing to a read error. This chain uses TRBV5-1 with TRBJ2-1, with D possibly matching TRBD2 (6 bases). Germline V CDR1 and CDR2: SGHRS, YFSETQ. CDR3 length equals 14 residues. The CDR3 here is CASSPPGAGNEQFF. The CDR3 nucleotides read TGTGCCAGCAGCCCCCCCGGAGCGGGCAATGAGCAGTTCTTC.

V is TRBV11-3 and J is TRBJ1-6, with 8 bases aligning to TRBD1. This CDR3 has 14 residues. Unmatched junction bases numbered 7, after V lost 8 bases and J lost 7 bases. Germline-derived CDR1 and CDR2 are SGHNT and YENEEA. The CDR3: CASLIDRGNSPLHF. CDR3 sequence (DNA): TGTGCCAGCCTAATTGACAGGGGCAATTCACCCCTCCACTTT.

At least ten counts were recorded for this clonotype. The rearrangement links TRBV6-1 to TRBJ2-7; the match to TRBD2 covers 8 bases. The J segment lost 0 bases and the V segment lost 7 bases, leaving 8 bases of the junction unmatched. The CDR3 spans 15 residues. CDR1 and CDR2 from the germline V gene are MNHNS and SASEGT. This CDR3 is CASTPGTRISYEQYF. CDR3 nucleotides: TGTGCCAGCACTCCCGGGACTAGGATCTCCTACGAGCAGTACTTC.

At least ten counts were recorded for this clonotype. The V and J genes are TRBV5-1 and TRBJ2-5; 9 bases are a match to TRBD1. This CDR3 has 15 amino acids. J gave up 1 base and V 4 bases, and 5 bases lay outside the gene matches. Germline loops: CDR1 SGHRS, CDR2 YFSETQ. CDR3 DNA: TGCGCCAGCAGCCCTGGGACAGGGACCCAAGAGACCCAGTACTTC. Encoded protein: CASSPGTGTQETQYF. The full variable domain, its missing parts supplied by reference TRBV5-1 and TRBJ2-5, is KAGVTQTPRYLIKTRGQQVTLSCSPISGHRSVSWYQQTPGQGLQFLFEYFSETQRNKGNFPGRFSGRQFSNSRSEMNVSTLELGDSALYLCASSPGTGTQETQYFGPGTRLLVL.

This clonotype has ten or more counts. CDR3 loop: CATSREGGDYYEQYF. The CDR3 region has the DNA TGTGCCACCAGCAGAGAAGGAGGGGATTACTACGAGCAGTACTTC. The V and J genes are TRBV15 and TRBJ2-7, with D maybe TRBD2 (6 bases). Germline V CDR1 and CDR2: LNHNV, YYDKDF (reference sequence). This CDR3 contains 15 residues. V shed 0 bases and J shed 3 bases, with 12 bases lying between them.

This clonotype occurred a few times. This sequence joins TRBV20-1 and TRBJ2-5; TRBD2 agrees at 9 bases. With 0 bases clipped from V and 2 bases from J, the junction kept 13 bases outside the gene matches. Germline CDR1 is DFQATT and CDR2 is SNEGSKA (reference sequence). This CDR3 is built from 18 residues. CDR3 in DNA: TGCAGTGCTAGAGACCCCCGGGGGGCTAGCGGGATGCAAGAGACCCAGTACTTC. Residues: CSARDPRGASGMQETQYF.

This clonotype was recorded many times. V is TRBV28 and J is TRBJ1-4; D possibly corresponds to TRBD1 (6 bases). Trimming removed 10 bases from V and 8 bases from J, with 20 bases in between. Germline CDR1 MDHEN, CDR2 SYDVKM. The CDR3 has 14 amino acids. Written as DNA, the CDR3 is TGTGCCACCCAACTCGGGGGGCTGGGGGAAAAACTGTTTTTT. Protein sequence: CATQLGGLGEKLFF.

This clonotype was seen many times. The CDR3 region has the DNA TGTGCCATCAGTGAGTCGTGGCTAGCGGGCACAGATACGCAGTATTTT. The encoded protein is CAISESWLAGTDTQYF. The chain joins TRBV10-3 to TRBJ2-3; 7 bases map to TRBD2. The CDR3 spans 16 residues. The germline V gene has CDR1 ENHRY and CDR2 SYGVKD. V gave up 0 bases and J gave up 1 base; unmatched junction bases: 4.

This clonotype has at least ten counts. This chain joins TRBV7-9 and TRBJ2-3; 12 bases map to TRBD2. CDR3 length: 16 amino acids. From germline, CDR1 is SEHNR and CDR2 FQNEAQ (reference sequence). V lost 6 bases, J lost 4 bases, and 8 bases stayed unmatched. CDR3 sequence reads: CASRATSGGRSDTQYF. The CDR3 DNA reads as TGTGCCAGCAGGGCCACTAGCGGGGGGAGATCAGATACGCAGTATTTT.

This clonotype was detected ten times or more. The chain carries TRBV5-1 and TRBJ2-3; tentatively, D is TRBD1 (6 bases). V was trimmed by 1 base and J by 0 bases, leaving 9 bases between them. Looked up from germline, CDR1 is SGHRS and CDR2 is YFSETQ. This CDR3 has 15 residues. CDR3 in amino acids: CASSLTGLSTDTQYF. The CDR3 DNA sequence: TGCGCCAGCAGCTTGACAGGGTTGAGCACAGATACGCAGTATTTT. The full variable domain, rest sourced from reference TRBV5-1 and TRBJ2-3, is KAGVTQTPRYLIKTRGQQVTLSCSPISGHRSVSWYQQTPGQGLQFLFEYFSETQRNKGNFPGRFSGRQFSNSRSEMNVSTLELGDSALYLCASSLTGLSTDTQYFGPGTRLTVL.